The T cell receptor beta chain described here comes from a study of beta chain features in type 1 diabetes. Isolated RNA was reverse transcribed in full, so expressed TCRB transcripts were sequenced. Data came from immunoSEQ multiplex PCR; TCRdb stores just in-frame clones and leaves some out. The sample lists approximately 160,000 clones, roughly 9% occurring once. V was pared by 3 bases and J by 9 bases, with 4 bases of the junction left unmatched. Germline values: CDR1 SGHAT, CDR2 FQNNGV. CDR3 length equals 13 residues. Findings of the study overall: Type 1 diabetes patients had fewer VDJ junction insertions and more deletions.

Sorted populations all exceeded 95% purity. Comment on this clone: Its matching antigen is unknown.

The clonotype originates from a woman younger than 30 in good health. The V and J genes are TRBV11-2 and TRBJ2-3; 9 positions agree with TRBD2. Material for sequencing was central memory CD4+ T cells from blood. Here the CDR3 DNA reads TGTGCCAGCAGCTTTTTAGCGGGGGAGACGCAGTATTTT. Residues: CASSFLAGETQYF.